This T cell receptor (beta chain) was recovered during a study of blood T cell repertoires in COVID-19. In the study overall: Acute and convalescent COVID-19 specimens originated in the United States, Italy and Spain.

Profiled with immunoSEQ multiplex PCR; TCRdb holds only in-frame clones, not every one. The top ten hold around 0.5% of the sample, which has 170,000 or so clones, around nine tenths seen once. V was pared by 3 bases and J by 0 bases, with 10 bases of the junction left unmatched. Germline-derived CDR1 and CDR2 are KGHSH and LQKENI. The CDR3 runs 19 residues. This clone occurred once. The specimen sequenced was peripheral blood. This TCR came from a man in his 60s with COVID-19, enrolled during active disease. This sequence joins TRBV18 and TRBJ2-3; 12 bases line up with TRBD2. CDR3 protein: CASSPVRLAGGRSTDTQYF. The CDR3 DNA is TGTGCCAGCTCACCGGTGAGGCTAGCGGGAGGGCGGAGCACAGATACGCAGTATTTT. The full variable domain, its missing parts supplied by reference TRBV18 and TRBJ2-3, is NAGVMQNPRHLVRRRGQEARLRCSPMKGHSHVYWYRQLPEEGLKFMVYLQKENIIDESGMPKERFSAEFPKEGPSILRIQQVVRGDSAAYFCASSPVRLAGGRSTDTQYFGPGTRLTVL.